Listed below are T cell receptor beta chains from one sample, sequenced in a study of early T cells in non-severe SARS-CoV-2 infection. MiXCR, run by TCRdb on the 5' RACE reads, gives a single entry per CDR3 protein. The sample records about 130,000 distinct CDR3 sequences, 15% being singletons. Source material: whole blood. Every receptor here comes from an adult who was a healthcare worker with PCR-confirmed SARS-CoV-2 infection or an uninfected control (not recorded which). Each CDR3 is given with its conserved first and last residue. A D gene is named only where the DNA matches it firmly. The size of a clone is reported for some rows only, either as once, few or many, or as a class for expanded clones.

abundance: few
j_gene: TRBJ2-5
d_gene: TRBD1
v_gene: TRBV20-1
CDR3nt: TGCAGTGCTAGACGCCCTCCTAACAGGGGGCTGAGGGAGACCCAGTACTTC
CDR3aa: CSARRPPNRGLRETQYF

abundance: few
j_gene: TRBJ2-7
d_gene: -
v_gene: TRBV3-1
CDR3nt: TGTGCCAGCAGCCCCCCGGCCAGCCGCGAGCAGTACTTC
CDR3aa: CASSPPASREQYF

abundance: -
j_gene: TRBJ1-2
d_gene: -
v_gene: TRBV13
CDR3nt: TGTGCCAGCGAATCTGGGGGTTATGGCTACACCTTC
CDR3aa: CASESGGYGYTF

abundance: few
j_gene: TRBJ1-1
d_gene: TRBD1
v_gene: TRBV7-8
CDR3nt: TGTGCCAGCAGCCCACAGGGGCGAGGCACTGAAGCTTTCTTT
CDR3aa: CASSPQGRGTEAFF

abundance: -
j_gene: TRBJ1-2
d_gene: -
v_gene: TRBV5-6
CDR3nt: TGTGCCAGCACCGACGCCGCTGACTTCCCAGGGAGGGGCTACACCTTC
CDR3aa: CASTDAADFPGRGYTF

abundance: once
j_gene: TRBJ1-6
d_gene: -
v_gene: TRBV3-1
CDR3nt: TGTGCCAGCAGCCAAGTTCGAGGGGGTGGTTCACCCCTCCACTTT
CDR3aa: CASSQVRGGGSPLHF

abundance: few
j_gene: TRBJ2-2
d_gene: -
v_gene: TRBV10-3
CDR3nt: TGTGCCAGTACACAGGGGAACACCGGGGAGCTGTTTTTT
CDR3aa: CASTQGNTGELFF

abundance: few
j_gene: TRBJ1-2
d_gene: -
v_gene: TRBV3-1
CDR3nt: TGTGCCAGCACCCAAGGAGAAGGAAATGGCTACACCTTC
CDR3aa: CASTQGEGNGYTF

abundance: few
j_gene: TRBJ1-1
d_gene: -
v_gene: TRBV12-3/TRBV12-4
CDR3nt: TGTGCCAGCAGTACCCAGGGGTTAGCCTTTAACACTGAAGCTTTCTTT
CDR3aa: CASSTQGLAFNTEAFF

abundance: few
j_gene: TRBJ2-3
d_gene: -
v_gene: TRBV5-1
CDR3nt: TGCGCCAGCACGTGGGGAGATACGCAGTATTTT
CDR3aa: CASTWGDTQYF

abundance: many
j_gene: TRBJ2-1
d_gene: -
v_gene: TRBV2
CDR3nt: TGTGCCAGCAGCAGCAGGGGAGGTGAGCAGTTCTTC
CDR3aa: CASSSRGGEQFF

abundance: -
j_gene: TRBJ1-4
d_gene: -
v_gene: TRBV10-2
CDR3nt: TGCGCCAGCAGTGAGACCAGGGGAGGAGAAAAACTGTTTTTT
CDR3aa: CASSETRGGEKLFF

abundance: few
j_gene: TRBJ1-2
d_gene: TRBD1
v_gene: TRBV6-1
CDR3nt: TGTGCCAGCACCCGGGACAGTAATTCTAACTATGGCTACACCTTC
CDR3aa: CASTRDSNSNYGYTF

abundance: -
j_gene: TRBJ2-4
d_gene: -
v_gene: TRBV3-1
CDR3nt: TGTGCCACGGGGGACACCCTAGCCAAAAACATTCAGTACTTC
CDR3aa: CATGDTLAKNIQYF

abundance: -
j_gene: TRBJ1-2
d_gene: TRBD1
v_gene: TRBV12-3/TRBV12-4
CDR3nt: TGTGCCAGCAGCTCCTACCTTAAGGGGGCATATGGCTACACCTTC
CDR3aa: CASSSYLKGAYGYTF

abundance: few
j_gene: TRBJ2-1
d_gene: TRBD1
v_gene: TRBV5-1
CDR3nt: TGCGCCAGCAGCTTGGATGTGACAGGGAAGTCGGGGCAGTTCTTC
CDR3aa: CASSLDVTGKSGQFF

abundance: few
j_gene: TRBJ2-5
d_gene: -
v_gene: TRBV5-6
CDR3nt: TGTGCCAGCAGCGGTGGACACCCCTCACGAGAGACCCAGTACTTC
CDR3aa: CASSGGHPSRETQYF

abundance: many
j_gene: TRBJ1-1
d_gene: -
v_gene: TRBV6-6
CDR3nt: TGTGCCAGCAGCGACATGTGGAAAGAAGCTTTCTTT
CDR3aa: CASSDMWKEAFF

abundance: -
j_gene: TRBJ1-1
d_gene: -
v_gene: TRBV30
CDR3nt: TGTGCCTGGAGTGTCAACACAGATACCGAAGCTTTCTTT
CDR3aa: CAWSVNTDTEAFF

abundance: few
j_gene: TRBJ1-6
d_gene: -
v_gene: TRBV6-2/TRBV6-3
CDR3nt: TGTGCCAGCAGCCTGTCACCCAGGGGTCATTCACCCCTCCACTTT
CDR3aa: CASSLSPRGHSPLHF

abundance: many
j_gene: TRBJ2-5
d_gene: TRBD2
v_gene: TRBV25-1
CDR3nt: TGTGCCAGCAGGGAGACTAGCAAAGAGACCCAGTACTTC
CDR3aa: CASRETSKETQYF

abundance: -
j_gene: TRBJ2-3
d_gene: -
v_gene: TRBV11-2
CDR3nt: TGTGCCAGCAGCCTCCTAGCCTCAGATACGCAGTATTTT
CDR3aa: CASSLLASDTQYF

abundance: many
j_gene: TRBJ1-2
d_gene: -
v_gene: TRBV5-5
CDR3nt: TGTGCCAGCAGCTTGGGCTCGGGGACCTATGGCTACACCTTC
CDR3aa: CASSLGSGTYGYTF

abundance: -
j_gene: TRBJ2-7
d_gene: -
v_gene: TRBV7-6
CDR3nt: TGTGCCAGCAGCTTACCCGGACAGTCCGAGCAGTACTTC
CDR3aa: CASSLPGQSEQYF

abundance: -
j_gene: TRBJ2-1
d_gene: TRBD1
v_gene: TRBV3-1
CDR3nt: TGTGCCAGCAGCACAGACAGGGTGGGCGAGCAGTTCTTC
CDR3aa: CASSTDRVGEQFF

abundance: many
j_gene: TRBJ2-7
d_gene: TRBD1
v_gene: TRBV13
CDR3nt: TGTGCCAGCAGCTATGGACAGGGTTTCTCCTACGAGCAGTACTTC
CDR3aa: CASSYGQGFSYEQYF

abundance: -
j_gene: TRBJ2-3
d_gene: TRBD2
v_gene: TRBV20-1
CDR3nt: TGCAGTGCTAGATTAGGGACTAGCGGGAGCACAGATACGCAGTATTTT
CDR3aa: CSARLGTSGSTDTQYF

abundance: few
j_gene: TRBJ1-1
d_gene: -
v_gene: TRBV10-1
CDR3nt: TGCGCCAGCAGTGAGTCCTCAGAAAAGAACACTGAAGCTTTCTTT
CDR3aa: CASSESSEKNTEAFF

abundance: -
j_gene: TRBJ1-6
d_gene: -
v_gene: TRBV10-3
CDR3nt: TGTGCCATCAGTGAGTCGAACCGAAATAATTCACCCCTCCACTTT
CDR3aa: CAISESNRNNSPLHF